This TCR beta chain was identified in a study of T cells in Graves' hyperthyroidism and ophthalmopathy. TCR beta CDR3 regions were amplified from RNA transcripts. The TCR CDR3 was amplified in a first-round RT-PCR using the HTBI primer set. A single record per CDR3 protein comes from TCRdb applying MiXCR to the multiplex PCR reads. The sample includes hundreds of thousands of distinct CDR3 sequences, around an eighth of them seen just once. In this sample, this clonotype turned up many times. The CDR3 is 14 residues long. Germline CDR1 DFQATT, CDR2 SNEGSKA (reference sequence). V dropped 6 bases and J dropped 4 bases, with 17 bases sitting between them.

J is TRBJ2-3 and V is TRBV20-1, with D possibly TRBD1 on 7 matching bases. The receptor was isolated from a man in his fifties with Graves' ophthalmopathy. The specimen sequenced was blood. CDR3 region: CSAIGGRGADTQYF. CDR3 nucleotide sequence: TGCAGTGCCATCGGGGGCAGGGGGGCAGATACGCAGTATTTT.